The 28 T cell receptor beta chains given below trace back to one sample, sequenced in a study of T cells in Graves' hyperthyroidism and ophthalmopathy. Authors of the study amplified TCR beta CDR3 regions from RNA transcripts. TCR CDR3 regions were first amplified by RT-PCR with HTBI primers. TCRdb reprocessed the multiplex PCR reads via MiXCR and lists one record per CDR3 protein. Of more than 500,000 distinct CDR3 sequences listed, 46% were seen once; the top ten hold 44%. The sequencing sample was made of peripheral blood or thyroid tissue (not recorded which). These receptors all stem from an adult woman with Graves' disease, either hyperthyroidism or ophthalmopathy (not recorded which).

This clonotype was seen repeatedly, ten times or more. The chain is built from TRBV3-1 and TRBJ1-2; 9 bases agree with TRBD1. The J segment lost 7 bases and the V segment lost 4 bases, leaving 10 bases of the junction unmatched. The germline V gene encodes CDR1 LGHDT and CDR2 YNNKEL (reference sequence). The CDR3 length is 15 residues. CDR3 sequence (DNA): TGTGCCAGCAGCCGACGAGGACAGGGGATATCTGGCTACACCTTC. Residues: CASSRRGQGISGYTF. Variable domain in full (rest from reference TRBV3-1 and TRBJ1-2): DTAVSQTPKYLVTQMGNDKSIKCEQNLGHDTMYWYKQDSKKFLKIMFSYNNKELIINETVPNRFSPKSPDKAHLNLHINSLELGDSAVYFCASSRRGQGISGYTFGSGTRLTVV.

The chain combines TRBV11-2 with TRBJ2-7; tentatively, D is TRBD1 (5 bases). Germline CDR1 and CDR2: SGHAT and FQNNGV. The CDR3 contains 14 residues. The ends were cut back, 10 bases at V and 2 bases at J, with 18 bases in the middle. CDR3 coding DNA: TGTGCCACTACACCGACAGCAAAAACCTACGAGCAGTACTTC. Protein: CATTPTAKTYEQYF.

This chain connects TRBV10-3 to TRBJ2-3, with 8 bases aligning to TRBD1. From germline, CDR1 is ENHRY and CDR2 SYGVKD. The CDR3 is made up of 16 amino acids. V shed 0 bases and J 1 base; nucleotides not matched to a gene: 3. CDR3: CAISESTGAGTDTQYF. In DNA, the CDR3 is TGTGCCATCAGTGAGTCGACAGGGGCAGGCACAGATACGCAGTATTTT.

Ten or more counts support this clonotype. J is TRBJ1-2 and V is TRBV2; 7 bases line up with TRBD1. This CDR3 is 16 amino acids long. V shed 5 bases and J 2 bases; nucleotides not matched to a gene: 11. Germline CDR1 is SNHLY and CDR2 is FYNNEI. CDR3 DNA: TGTGCCAGCAGTCGGACAGGCGAACATCTCAACTATGGCTACACCTTC. Residues: CASSRTGEHLNYGYTF.

This clonotype turned up a few times. This chain uses TRBV25-1 with TRBJ1-2; maybe TRBD1 (5 bases). This CDR3 comprises 14 residues. Germline-derived CDR1 and CDR2 are MGHDK and SYGVNS. V was clipped by 3 bases and J by 4 bases, with 12 bases between them. CDR3 in amino acids: CASSDPDSTYGYTF. The CDR3 DNA follows: TGTGCCAGCAGTGATCCTGACAGCACCTATGGCTACACCTTC.

This clonotype was seen at least ten times. The chain has TRBV20-1 and TRBJ2-7, with 7 bases matching TRBD2. V lost 1 base, J lost 1 base, and 7 bases stayed unmatched. Germline lookup yields CDR1 DFQATT and CDR2 SNEGSKA (reference sequence). The CDR3 is made up of 15 amino acids. The CDR3 here is CSARGFSGDSYEQYF. DNA of the CDR3: TGCAGTGCTAGAGGTTTCAGCGGGGATTCCTACGAGCAGTACTTC.

The chain is built from TRBV7-3 and TRBJ1-5, with D unresolved. CDR1 is SGHTA, CDR2 FQGTGA, per germline. CDR3 length equals 15 residues. Deletions cut 5 bases from V and 4 bases from J, with 15 bases between. DNA for the CDR3: TGTGCCAGCAGCCAAGATTGGCAGACGAATCAGCCCCAGCATTTT. Translating gives CASSQDWQTNQPQHF.

CDR3 sequence: CSVTGQGRTQYF. Written as DNA, the CDR3 is TGCAGCGTTACGGGACAGGGTAGAACCCAGTACTTC. J is TRBJ2-5 and V is TRBV29-1; 9 positions match TRBD1. The CDR3 extends over 12 amino acids. J gave up 8 bases and V 5 bases, and 6 bases lay outside the gene matches. Germline CDR1 is SQVTM and CDR2 is ANQGSEA.

The chain has TRBV2 and TRBJ2-7; D is unresolved. The CDR3 sequence is 18 residues long. Germline V CDR1 and CDR2: SNHLY, FYNNEI. The V and J ends lost 0 bases and 6 bases respectively, with 24 bases between them. CDR3 coding DNA: TGTGCCAGCAGTGAAGCGGTCCCGGAAGGGATTTCAGGTGGCGAGCAGTACTTC. This codes for CASSEAVPEGISGGEQYF. Full variable domain (outside the CDR3, taken from reference TRBV2 and TRBJ2-7): EPEVTQTPSHQVTQMGQEVILRCVPISNHLYFYWYRQILGQKVEFLVSFYNNEISEKSEIFDDQFSVERPDGSNFTLKIRSTKLEDSAMYFCASSEAVPEGISGGEQYFGPGTRLTVT.

Many counts were recorded for this clonotype. The chain has TRBV4-1 and TRBJ1-2; D unclear. Trimming removed 1 base from V and 2 bases from J, with 8 bases in between. The CDR3 contains 14 residues. CDR1 and CDR2 from the germline V gene are MGHRA and YSYEKL. CDR3 sequence: CASSQVKGNYGYTF. For the CDR3, the DNA is TGCGCCAGCAGCCAAGTAAAGGGAAACTATGGCTACACCTTC.

This clonotype showed up just a few times. The chain recombines TRBV15 with TRBJ1-5, with D unclear. From germline, CDR1 is LNHNV and CDR2 YYDKDF (reference sequence). The CDR3 consists of 15 residues. The V end lost 0 bases, the J end lost 6 bases, and 12 bases lay between the germline ends. CDR3 sequence: CATSRDSAGPQPQHF. The CDR3 DNA follows: TGTGCCACCAGCAGAGATTCCGCTGGGCCTCAGCCCCAGCATTTT.

The DNA of the CDR3 is TGTGCCACCAGCAGAGATGCGCTGGAGCCCCAGCATTTT. This gives the protein CATSRDALEPQHF. V gene TRBV15 combines with J gene TRBJ1-5; D ambiguous. Trimming took off 0 bases at V and 8 bases at J, with 8 bases between the two ends. CDR1 and CDR2 from the germline V gene are LNHNV and YYDKDF (reference sequence). The CDR3 has 13 residues.

This rearrangement joins TRBV7-9 to TRBJ1-4; maybe TRBD1 (6 bases). Looked up from germline, CDR1 is SEHNR and CDR2 is FQNEAQ (reference sequence). V was pared by 5 bases and J by 11 bases, with 15 bases between. This CDR3 comprises 13 residues. The CDR3 DNA is TGTGCCAGCAGCCTCGGACAGTTTGGGAAACTGTTTTTT. Residues: CASSLGQFGKLFF.

This clonotype was detected many times. The chain uses TRBV7-9 and TRBJ2-7; 12 bases align to TRBD2. The CDR3 contains 17 residues. After removal of 5 bases from V and 4 bases from J, the junction contained 12 bases not matched to a gene. CDR1 and CDR2 (germline): SEHNR, FQNEAQ (reference sequence). The CDR3 protein is CASSTPRTSGNRYEQYF. CDR3 nucleotide sequence: TGTGCCAGCAGCACCCCCCGGACTAGCGGGAATAGGTACGAGCAGTACTTC. Full variable domain (outside the CDR3, taken from reference TRBV7-9 and TRBJ2-7): DTGVSQNPRHKITKRGQNVTFRCDPISEHNRLYWYRQTLGQGPEFLTYFQNEAQLEKSRLLSDRFSAERPKGSFSTLEIQRTEQGDSAMYLCASSTPRTSGNRYEQYFGPGTRLTVT.

This chain connects TRBV29-1 to TRBJ2-2; D is perhaps TRBD2 (6 bases). Germline CDR1 and CDR2: SQVTM and ANQGSEA. V was pared by 6 bases and J by 6 bases, with 14 bases between. The CDR3 has 13 residues. The CDR3 sequence: CSVAGLRAGELFF. In DNA form, the CDR3 reads TGCAGCGTCGCGGGACTCAGAGCCGGGGAGCTGTTTTTT.

This clonotype was counted a few times. A single base separates this from a much larger clone, so it may be a read error. V is TRBV11-2 and J is TRBJ1-1, with TRBD1 matching 8 bases. The CDR3 is made up of 14 amino acids. Germline CDR1 and CDR2: SGHAT and FQNNGV. DNA for the CDR3: TGTGTCAGCAGCATAACTGACAGGGGCGCTGAAGCTTTCTTT. Translated: CVSSITDRGAEAFF.

This clonotype was recorded a few times. The chain employs TRBV9 and TRBJ1-2; D unresolved. This CDR3 spans 13 amino acids. Germline V gene lookup returns CDR1 SGDLS and CDR2 YYNGEE. With 0 bases removed from V and 2 bases from J, the gap between germline ends came to 5 bases. The CDR3 is CASSVALNYGYTF. CDR3 in DNA: TGTGCCAGCAGCGTAGCTCTAAACTATGGCTACACCTTC.

The chain couples TRBV5-6 to TRBJ2-7, with 11 bases matching TRBD1. There are 16 residues in the CDR3. Germline loops: CDR1 SGHDT, CDR2 YYEEEE. V trimming: 0 bases; J trimming: 3 bases; junction bases outside the gene matches: 5. The CDR3 nucleotides are TGTGCCAGCAGCTTGGGAGGCGGGACAGGGGGCTACGAGCAGTACTTC. As protein: CASSLGGGTGGYEQYF.

In DNA form, the CDR3 reads TGCAGCGGGGAATCTAGGCCTCGCTACGAGCAGTACTTC. Amino acids: CSGESRPRYEQYF. The rearrangement joins TRBV29-1 to TRBJ2-7; no clear D. The CDR3 has 13 residues. Germline V gene lookup returns CDR1 SQVTM and CDR2 ANQGSEA. Trimming took off 7 bases at V and 3 bases at J, with 16 bases between the two ends.

This clonotype was counted only a few times. CDR3 amino acids: CASSFGQGASYGYTF. The CDR3 bases are TGCGCCAGCAGCTTTGGCCAGGGAGCGAGCTATGGCTACACCTTC. The rearrangement links TRBV5-1 to TRBJ1-2; perhaps TRBD1 as D (5 bases). V was cut by 2 bases and J by 4 bases, with 15 bases left in between. Per the germline V gene, CDR1 is SGHRS and CDR2 is YFSETQ. This CDR3 is 15 amino acids long.

In regard to this clonotype: One junction end does not reproduce the germline sequence, and a read error may be involved. The gene calls are TRBV5-5 and TRBJ1-3; unclear D gene. Per the germline V gene, CDR1 is SGHKS and CDR2 is YYEKEE (reference sequence). This CDR3 region has 14 residues. CDR3 amino acids: CASSLTQAGNTIYF. CDR3 nucleotide sequence: TGCGCCAGCAGCTTGACTCAGGCCGGAAACACCATATATTTT.

In its sample, this clonotype was seen many times. The chain is built from TRBV6-6 and TRBJ2-5; D is undetermined. Germline CDR1 MNHNY, CDR2 SVGAGI (reference sequence). The CDR3 has 15 residues. Between the trimmed V and J ends, which lost 5 bases and 1 base, there was a span of 14 bases. The CDR3 DNA follows: TGTGCCAGCAGTCGCTCAGCGAGTCCCCAAGAGACCCAGTACTTC. Amino acid sequence: CASSRSASPQETQYF.

Remarks on this clonotype: A much larger clone sits a single nucleotide away, making a read error possible. The rearrangement joins TRBV7-6 to TRBJ1-1, with D possibly being TRBD1 (5 bases). V lost 5 bases and J lost 0, with 10 bases in between. Germline CDR1 SGHVS, CDR2 FNYEAQ. This CDR3 spans 14 amino acids. The CDR3 DNA reads as TGTGCCAGCAGCCACTTAGGGGTGAACACTGAAGCTTTCTTT. Protein sequence: CASSHLGVNTEAFF.

This clonotype was detected only a few times. A much larger clone lies a single base off, so this may be a read error. The chain employs TRBV11-2 and TRBJ1-2; D is ambiguous. CDR1 and CDR2 from the germline V gene are SGHAT and FQNNGV. The CDR3 spans 15 residues. Trimming took 2 bases from V and 7 from J, leaving 17 bases between them. CDR3 protein: CASSLFEGYVGGYTF. The CDR3 DNA is TGTGCCAGCAGCTTATTTGAGGGATATGTAGGTGGCTACACCTTC.

This clonotype appeared a few times. This chain connects TRBV29-1 to TRBJ2-5, with TRBD1 as a possible D gene (5 bases). With 0 bases removed from V and 4 bases from J, the gap between germline ends came to 12 bases. CDR3 length: 14 amino acids. Germline CDR1 and CDR2: SQVTM and ANQGSEA. This chain's CDR3 is CSVEDRVGRETQYF. CDR3 DNA sequence: TGCAGCGTTGAAGACAGGGTGGGGCGAGAGACCCAGTACTTC.

The chain carries TRBV9 and TRBJ2-5, with 8 bases matching TRBD2. CDR1 is SGDLS, CDR2 YYNGEE, per germline. V lost 1 base to trimming and J lost 5 bases; unmatched junction nucleotides: 7. The CDR3 runs 15 residues. The CDR3: CASSVSGGLVETQYF. The DNA of the CDR3 is TGTGCCAGCAGCGTATCGGGGGGGCTTGTGGAGACCCAGTACTTC.

This clonotype was observed at least ten times. This sequence joins TRBV2 and TRBJ1-2, with 7 positions matching TRBD1. Losses at the gene ends were 1 base for V and 8 bases for J; bases not matched to a gene: 4. The CDR3 sequence is 13 residues long. Germline V gene data show CDR1 as SNHLY and CDR2 as FYNNEI. The CDR3 coding sequence is TGTGCCAGCAGTGAAGAACAGGGGACCGGCTACACCTTC. This codes for CASSEEQGTGYTF.

This sequence joins TRBV20-1 and TRBJ1-5; D might be TRBD1 (5 bases). V was pared by 2 bases and J by 6 bases, with 8 bases between. This CDR3 is 12 amino acids long. The germline V gene has CDR1 DFQATT and CDR2 SNEGSKA (reference sequence). The CDR3 nucleotides read TGCAGTGCTAGACCGGGGGGTCAGCCCCAGCATTTT. It specifies CSARPGGQPQHF.